Each of the 32 T cell receptor beta chains below was sequenced from the same sample in a study of T-cell memory formation after mild COVID-19. From the 5' RACE reads, TCRdb called clonotypes with MiXCR, one entry per CDR3 protein. The table records 250,000 to 300,000 distinct CDR3 sequences, around 16% of them present only once. Specimen: PBMCs or a T cell subset sorted from them (not recorded which). These receptors came from a man between 18 and 35 years old who had mild COVID-19 (a few samples of this study predate the infection). Cell type and time point are not known.

This clonotype was picked up many times. The chain links TRBV3-1 to TRBJ2-5; 7 bases line up with TRBD2. Germline CDR1 and CDR2: LGHDT and YNNKEL (reference sequence). The trim removed 0 bases at V and 5 bases at J, leaving 3 bases unmatched. The CDR3 contains 14 residues. The CDR3 bases are TGTGCCAGCAGCCAAGATTTCGGGAGGGAGACCCAGTACTTC. This translates into CASSQDFGRETQYF.

The CDR3 sequence: CASSRDPGYTQYF. CDR3 nucleotides: TGTGCCAGCAGCCGGGACCCAGGGTATACGCAGTATTTT. The chain joins TRBV7-3 to TRBJ2-3; D might be TRBD1 or TRBD2, each matching 5 bases. Germline V gene data show CDR1 as SGHTA and CDR2 as FQGTGA. The CDR3 sequence is 13 residues long. V shed 5 bases and J shed 7 bases, with 13 bases lying between them.

The chain joins TRBV5-4 to TRBJ2-2, with TRBD2 matching 8 bases. The CDR3 has 16 amino acids. Unmatched junction bases numbered 10, after V lost 2 bases and J lost 7 bases. Germline-derived CDR1 and CDR2 are SGHNT and YYREEE (reference sequence). This CDR3 is CASSFTGLGENGELFF. Written as DNA, the CDR3 is TGTGCCAGCAGCTTCACGGGACTAGGGGAGAACGGGGAGCTGTTTTTT.

The chain employs TRBV7-2 and TRBJ1-1, with D hard to call. The germline V and J ends were trimmed by 5 bases and 0 bases, with 13 bases remaining between them. CDR1 and CDR2 (germline): SGHTA, FQGNSA. The CDR3 runs to 15 residues. As DNA, the CDR3 is TGTGCCAGCAGCCAAAAGGTGGAATTGAACACTGAAGCTTTCTTT. Translated: CASSQKVELNTEAFF.

The chain has TRBV9 and TRBJ1-1, with D perhaps matching TRBD1 (6 bases). Germline V lookup: CDR1 SGDLS, CDR2 YYNGEE. The V end lost 0 bases, the J end lost 1 base, and 10 bases lay between the germline ends. The CDR3 loop spans 15 amino acids. CDR3: CASSVGGPKNTEAFF. The CDR3 region has the DNA TGTGCCAGCAGCGTAGGGGGGCCGAAGAACACTGAAGCTTTCTTT.

This clonotype has a handful of counts. V and J are TRBV10-3 and TRBJ2-1; weak D call: TRBD2 (6 bases). This CDR3 is built from 13 residues. CDR1 is ENHRY and CDR2 is SYGVKD in the germline V gene. V shed 6 bases and J shed 6 bases, with 12 bases lying between them. CDR3 region: CAIRGGRLNEQFF. In nucleotides, the CDR3 is TGTGCCATCAGGGGAGGCCGCCTCAATGAGCAGTTCTTC.

This clonotype was found a few times. The V call is TRBV7-2, the J call TRBJ1-3; 7 bases match TRBD1. Trimming took 1 base from V and 0 from J; bases not matched to a gene: 6. Germline assignment: CDR1 SGHTA and CDR2 FQGNSA. The CDR3 has 17 amino acids. The CDR3 spells CASSLGWTGPSGNTIYF. The CDR3 bases are TGTGCCAGCAGCTTAGGTTGGACAGGCCCCTCTGGAAACACCATATATTTT.

This sequence joins TRBV20-1 and TRBJ2-7; D may match TRBD1 or TRBD2 (5 bases each). Germline V CDR1 and CDR2: DFQATT, SNEGSKA (reference sequence). There are 14 residues in the CDR3. The V and J ends lost 6 bases and 3 bases respectively, with 18 bases between them. The CDR3 protein is CSAQKGTDHYEQYF. The CDR3 DNA follows: TGCAGTGCCCAGAAGGGGACGGACCACTACGAGCAGTACTTC.

The chain joins TRBV3-1 to TRBJ1-3, with unresolved D. V lost 2 bases, J lost 0 bases, and 8 bases lay in between. Germline V CDR1 and CDR2: LGHDT, YNNKEL (reference sequence). The CDR3 totals 15 residues. CDR3 amino acids: CASSQRPISGNTIYF. As DNA, the CDR3 is TGTGCCAGCAGCCAACGACCCATCTCTGGAAACACCATATATTTT.

This clonotype was picked up a small number of times. This sequence joins TRBV6-5 and TRBJ1-1; 7 bases map to TRBD1. Germline loops: CDR1 MNHEY, CDR2 SVGAGI. Trimming at V came to 6 bases and at J to 13 bases, leaving 8 bases not matched to a gene. This CDR3 is built from 11 residues. Here the CDR3 DNA reads TGTGCCAGCAGGAGGGGGCGCCTTGGTTTCTTT. Translated, it gives CASRRGRLGFF.

This clonotype was seen a few times. V is TRBV6-2 or TRBV6-3 and J is TRBJ2-1; a possible D gene is TRBD1 (6 bases). Germline-derived CDR1 and CDR2 are MNHEY and SVGEGT. This CDR3 is built from 14 residues. The V end lost 2 bases, the J end lost 6 bases, and 11 bases lay between the germline ends. CDR3 DNA sequence: TGTGCCAGCAGTTACGCCCCAGGGGTCAATGAGCAGTTCTTC. Translation gives CASSYAPGVNEQFF.

This chain uses TRBV7-9 with TRBJ1-1, with D possibly matching TRBD1 (5 bases). CDR1 is SEHNR and CDR2 is FQNEAQ in the germline V gene (reference sequence). This CDR3 comprises 12 residues. Trimming took off 5 bases at V and 8 bases at J, with 12 bases between the two ends. DNA for the CDR3: TGTGCCAGCAGCCCGGGGCTGGCAGAAGCTTTCTTT. Translated: CASSPGLAEAFF.

The chain joins TRBV29-1 to TRBJ1-4, with D unclear. Looked up from germline, CDR1 is SQVTM and CDR2 is ANQGSEA. V gave up 4 bases and J gave up 6 bases, with 9 bases separating them. The CDR3 is 12 residues long. DNA for the CDR3: TGCAGCGTTGTCTCTTTTGATGAAAAACTGTTTTTT. Its translation is CSVVSFDEKLFF.

In its sample, this clonotype was seen a few times. The chain joins TRBV12-3 or TRBV12-4 to TRBJ2-2; 8 bases match TRBD1. The junction had 6 bases not matched to a gene; V was cut back by 6 bases and J by 0 bases. This CDR3 has 16 amino acids. The CDR3 here is CASSTGTGANTGELFF. The CDR3 nucleotides read TGTGCCAGCAGCACCGGGACAGGCGCGAACACCGGGGAGCTGTTTTTT.

At least ten counts were recorded for this clonotype. The CDR3 spells CASSGGLETQYF. The CDR3 DNA reads as TGTGCCAGCAGCGGAGGCCTGGAGACCCAGTACTTC. The V and J genes are TRBV7-9 and TRBJ2-5, with D maybe TRBD2 (5 bases). V was trimmed by 5 bases and J by 5 bases, leaving 9 bases between them. This CDR3 has 12 residues. The V gene's germline CDR1 is SEHNR and CDR2 FQNEAQ (reference sequence).

J is TRBJ1-2 and V is TRBV6-5; no reliable D call. Germline CDR1 MNHEY, CDR2 SVGAGI. The CDR3 loop spans 14 amino acids. Trimming stripped 4 bases from V and 3 bases from J, with 12 bases between. CDR3 DNA: TGTGCCAGCAGTTTCTCGGCCGAAGACTATGGCTACACCTTC. It yields the protein CASSFSAEDYGYTF.

The genes are TRBV19 and TRBJ2-7; D gene ambiguous. V was cut by 7 bases and J by 1 base, with 14 bases left in between. The CDR3 is 14 residues long. CDR1 is LNHDA, CDR2 SQIVND, per germline (reference sequence). This CDR3 reads CASKIGANSYEQYF. CDR3 nucleotide sequence: TGTGCCAGTAAAATTGGTGCAAATTCCTACGAGCAGTACTTC.

The chain is built from TRBV18 and TRBJ1-4; D possibly corresponds to TRBD1 (5 bases). In germline, CDR1 is KGHSH, CDR2 LQKENI. The CDR3 is 16 residues long. V lost 5 bases, J lost 6 bases, and 19 bases lay in between. The CDR3 sequence is CASSSTPGREDEKLFF. For the CDR3, the DNA is TGTGCCAGCTCATCGACCCCAGGGCGTGAAGATGAAAAACTGTTTTTT.

The chain couples TRBV7-6 to TRBJ2-3; a weak D match, TRBD1 (6 bases). This CDR3 is 16 amino acids long. The V gene lost 2 bases and the J gene lost 0 bases, with 12 bases spanning the gap. Germline CDR1 reads SGHVS; CDR2 reads FNYEAQ. The CDR3 loop reads CASSLRGSSSTDTQYF. DNA of the CDR3: TGTGCCAGCAGCTTAAGGGGGTCATCTAGCACAGATACGCAGTATTTT.

This clonotype was detected a few times. The chain recombines TRBV9 with TRBJ1-3; tentative D call: TRBD1 (5 bases). Looked up from germline, CDR1 is SGDLS and CDR2 is YYNGEE. This CDR3 is built from 15 residues. The V end was cut by 0 bases, the J end by 0 bases, with 7 bases between. This chain's CDR3 is CASSVGGDSGNTIYF. The DNA for the CDR3 is TGTGCCAGCAGCGTAGGGGGGGACTCTGGAAACACCATATATTTT.

This chain connects TRBV6-1 to TRBJ2-4; D gene uncertain. Trimming removed 6 bases from V and 6 bases from J, with 12 bases in between. CDR1 is MNHNS and CDR2 is SASEGT in the germline V gene. The CDR3 runs to 13 residues. The CDR3 DNA is TGTGCCAGCAGGGCACCGGGTTCAAACATTCAGTACTTC. Translated, it gives CASRAPGSNIQYF.

The chain joins TRBV29-1 to TRBJ2-1, with D maybe TRBD2 (6 bases). The V gene lost 5 bases and the J gene lost 12 bases, with 23 bases spanning the gap. The CDR3 spans 14 residues. Looked up from germline, CDR1 is SQVTM and CDR2 is ANQGSEA. The CDR3 loop reads CSVRSFAGRSVQFF. The CDR3 DNA reads TGCAGCGTTCGTTCTTTTGCGGGGCGGAGTGTGCAGTTCTTC.

This clonotype showed up just a few times. The chain is built from TRBV12-3 or TRBV12-4 and TRBJ1-2; 7 bases fit TRBD1. This CDR3 is built from 13 residues. Trimming took 6 bases from V and 8 from J; bases not matched to a gene: 9. CDR3: CASSIGTVGGYTF. The CDR3 DNA reads as TGTGCCAGCAGCATCGGGACAGTGGGCGGCTACACCTTC.

The rearrangement links TRBV27 to TRBJ2-3; possibly TRBD1 or TRBD2 for D (5 bases each). The CDR3 is 14 residues long. With 6 bases removed from V and 7 bases from J, the gap between germline ends came to 17 bases. The germline CDR1 and CDR2 sequences are MNHEY and SMNVEV (reference sequence). The DNA for the CDR3 is TGTGCCAGCAGGGTGAGGGGAGCCAGCTATACGCAGTATTTT. Translation: CASRVRGASYTQYF.

This chain connects TRBV7-9 to TRBJ2-7; D not certain. Germline V gene sequence: CDR1 SEHNR, CDR2 FQNEAQ (reference sequence). V lost 2 bases to trimming and J lost 2 bases, with 4 bases between them. The CDR3 runs to 12 residues. Here the CDR3 reads CASSLSTYEQYF. The CDR3 DNA is TGTGCCAGCAGCTTATCGACCTACGAGCAGTACTTC.

This clonotype has a count of ten or more. V usage is TRBV12-3 or TRBV12-4 and J usage is TRBJ2-3, with D perhaps matching TRBD2 (6 bases). V was pared by 5 bases and J by 0 bases, with 30 bases between. The CDR3 has 21 residues. This chain's CDR3 is CASSRRAGGIQLFTSTDTQYF. CDR3 nucleotide sequence: TGTGCCAGCAGTCGCCGTGCGGGCGGGATTCAACTGTTTACTAGCACAGATACGCAGTATTTT.

J is TRBJ2-5 and V is TRBV4-1; TRBD2 agrees at 9 bases. CDR3 length: 15 residues. Germline V lookup: CDR1 MGHRA, CDR2 YSYEKL. Losses at the gene ends were 2 bases for V and 2 bases for J; bases not matched to a gene: 3. The CDR3 loop is CASSQLRGGQETQYF. CDR3 sequence (DNA): TGCGCCAGCAGCCAATTGCGGGGGGGGCAAGAGACCCAGTACTTC.

This chain joins TRBV4-2 and TRBJ1-5; no clear D gene. The CDR3 sequence is 13 residues long. Germline lookup yields CDR1 LGHNA and CDR2 YNFKEQ. Trimming shortened V by 2 bases and J by 8 bases, and 10 bases separated the two germline ends. This chain's CDR3 is CASSQPYQEPQHF. DNA for the CDR3: TGTGCCAGCAGCCAACCTTATCAGGAGCCCCAGCATTTT.

The chain joins TRBV6-5 to TRBJ2-1, with unresolved D. The CDR3 sequence is 16 residues long. Trimming pared 6 bases from V and 0 bases from J, leaving 15 bases between. Per germline, CDR1 MNHEY and CDR2 SVGAGI. The CDR3 spells CASSPEPGSSYNEQFF. CDR3 DNA: TGTGCCAGCAGCCCCGAACCGGGTAGCTCCTACAATGAGCAGTTCTTC.

This clonotype was recorded a few times. The rearrangement joins TRBV12-3 or TRBV12-4 to TRBJ1-2; D possibly corresponds to TRBD1 (6 bases). The CDR3 is made up of 14 amino acids. Trimming cost V 3 bases and J 4 bases, with 12 bases left between them. The CDR3 loop is CASSFQGTLYGYTF. The CDR3 nucleotides read TGTGCCAGCAGTTTCCAGGGGACGCTCTATGGCTACACCTTC.

V and J are TRBV19 and TRBJ2-7; D is tentatively TRBD1 or TRBD2 (5 bases each). V was clipped by 3 bases and J by 4 bases, with 16 bases between them. The CDR3 spans 15 residues. Germline V CDR1 and CDR2: LNHDA, SQIVND (reference sequence). The CDR3 region is CASSIGIGGVYEQYF. CDR3 coding DNA: TGTGCCAGTAGTATTGGTATTGGGGGAGTGTACGAGCAGTACTTC.

V and J are TRBV7-9 and TRBJ1-1, with a tentative D call TRBD1 (5 bases). CDR1 and CDR2 (germline): SEHNR, FQNEAQ (reference sequence). V lost 5 bases and J 5 bases, leaving 15 bases between the germline ends. This CDR3 is built from 14 residues. In DNA form, the CDR3 reads TGTGCCAGCAGCCCCCCGGGGGGATCAACTGAAGCTTTCTTT. Translated: CASSPPGGSTEAFF.